This T cell receptor (beta chain) came from a study of T cell responses to AZD1222 COVID-19 vaccine. General observations from the study: Clonal diversity may have been underestimated in mostly white British donors. No day 14 peak samples; only post-peak repertoires were characterized. Spike as a whole was targeted by vaccine-associated CD4 TCRs, dominant at 160-218 and 743-854.

The protocol was immunoSEQ multiplex PCR, while the TCRdb copy is restricted to in-frame clones and leaves out a portion. The sample yields about 120,000 clones, roughly 91% seen once. With regard to this clone: Its cognate antigen is unknown.

Sequencing was performed on peripheral blood, taken on day 0 of AZD1222 vaccination. This sequence originates from an adult in good health.

CDR3 bases: TGTGCCAGCAGCCGGAGTCGCTCTGGGGCCAACGTCCTGACTTTC. Protein sequence: CASSRSRSGANVLTF. This chain connects TRBV7-2 to TRBJ2-6; the D is unclear. Germline CDR1 and CDR2: SGHTA and FQGNSA. The V end was cut by 5 bases, the J end by 0 bases, with 8 bases between. This CDR3 is built from 15 residues.